Listed below are T cell receptor beta chains from one sample, sequenced in a study of blood T cell repertoires in COVID-19. Here immunoSEQ multiplex PCR was the method, and the copy in TCRdb shows in-frame clones only, minus some. In the table there are 150,000 to 200,000 clones, around nine tenths of which are singletons. The specimen sequenced was peripheral blood. The receptor source for this set is a man in his 70s with acute or convalescent COVID-19. Each CDR3 is given with its conserved first and last residue. Fields, in order: J gene, D gene, clone size, V gene, CDR3 DNA, CDR3 protein. The D gene is left open where the match is weak. Size values are once, few and many counts, or a class for expanded clones, and some rows have none.

>TRBJ1-1|TRBD1|NA|TRBV2
TGTGCCAGCAGGGCGGACAGGGACGGGAACACTGAAGCTTTCTTT
CASRADRDGNTEAFF
>TRBJ1-4|TRBD1|NA|TRBV5-1
TGCGCCAGCAGCTCCGGACAGGGAAGTGAAAAACTGTTTTTT
CASSSGQGSEKLFF
>TRBJ2-3|TRBD2|NA|TRBV18
TGTGCCAGCTCACAAGGACTAGCCCCGGCGACGCAGTATTTT
CASSQGLAPATQYF
>TRBJ1-5|TRBD1|few|TRBV5-1
TGCGCCAGCAGCCCCACAGGGGGTGGAGATCAGCCCCAGCATTTT
CASSPTGGGDQPQHF
>TRBJ1-4|NA|few|TRBV24-1
TGTGCCACCAGTGCTTTCACAGGTAGAGATGAAAAACTGTTTTTT
CATSAFTGRDEKLFF
>TRBJ2-2|NA|NA|TRBV7-2
TGTGCCAGCAGCTTAGGCGGGTGGAACACCGGGGAGCTGTTTTTT
CASSLGGWNTGELFF
>TRBJ1-5|TRBD1|NA|TRBV7-3
TGTGCCAGCAGCAAAAGGGGACAGGGGGCTGTTCAGCCCCAGCATTTT
CASSKRGQGAVQPQHF
>TRBJ1-1|NA|NA|TRBV21-1
TGTGCCAGCAGCGAAACTTTGAGGGGGGGCCTGGCCCGTGAAGCTTTCTTT
CASSETLRGGLAREAFF
>TRBJ2-1|TRBD1|NA|TRBV4-3
TGCGCCAGCAGCCGAGCCGGGACAGGGGACAATGAGCAGTTCTTC
CASSRAGTGDNEQFF
>TRBJ2-7|NA|NA|TRBV6-5
TGTGCCAGCAGTCCCTACAGGGACCCTTTAGGGGAGCAGTACTTC
CASSPYRDPLGEQYF
>TRBJ2-7|NA|NA|TRBV5-4
TGTGCCAGCAGCCGTAGCCAGGGGATGAGGAACGAGCAGTACTTC
CASSRSQGMRNEQYF
>TRBJ2-1|TRBD2|NA|TRBV4-3
TGCGCCAGCAGCGGCTGGGGGAGGGCCTACAATGAGCAGTTCTTC
CASSGWGRAYNEQFF
>TRBJ1-3|TRBD1|NA|TRBV5-5
TGTGCCAGCAGCTTTTCGGCAGGGGGTGGAAACACCATATATTTT
CASSFSAGGGNTIYF
>TRBJ2-6|NA|few|TRBV28
TGTGCCAGCAGTTTACATGGGGGGAGCTCTGGGGCCAACGTCCTGACTTTC
CASSLHGGSSGANVLTF
>TRBJ2-2|NA|NA|TRBV11-3
TGTGCCAGCAGCTTTTCGGGGGGCGGCACCGGGGAGCTGTTTTTT
CASSFSGGGTGELFF
>TRBJ1-5|NA|NA|TRBV19
TGTGCCAGTAGCCCCGGAGGTCGGAATCAGCCCCAGCATTTT
CASSPGGRNQPQHF
>TRBJ1-1|TRBD1|NA|TRBV5-1
TGCGCCAGCAGCTTGGACAGGGGATGGGCTGAAGCTTTCTTT
CASSLDRGWAEAFF
>TRBJ2-4|NA|NA|TRBV2
TGTGCCAGCAGTGAGGCAGGGAAGAACATTCAGTACTTC
CASSEAGKNIQYF
>TRBJ2-1|TRBD2|NA|TRBV7-8
TGTGCCAGCAGCTTACGGGGGGGCCTGAGTGAGCAGTTCTTC
CASSLRGGLSEQFF
>TRBJ1-3|NA|NA|TRBV5-1
TGCGCCAGCAGCCTGTCGGGACTCTCTGGAAACACCATATATTTT
CASSLSGLSGNTIYF
>TRBJ2-1|NA|NA|TRBV9
TGTGCCAGCAGCGTAGTGGGCTACAGCTCCTACAATGAGCAGTTCTTC
CASSVVGYSSYNEQFF
>TRBJ2-2|TRBD2|NA|TRBV5-1
TGCGCCAGCAGCCTAGCGGGAGCCCCGAACACCGGGGAGCTGTTTTTT
CASSLAGAPNTGELFF